The 7 T cell receptor beta chains below were found in one sample sequenced in a study of T cell responses to AZD1222 COVID-19 vaccine. Clones were read by immunoSEQ multiplex PCR, and TCRdb kept only the in-frame ones, dropping some. The table records about 110,000 clones, about 82% of them present only once. The sequences come from peripheral blood, collected on day 0 of AZD1222 vaccination. These receptors were taken from an adult in good health.

The rearrangement links TRBV5-1 to TRBJ1-5; TRBD1 might be the D (6 bases). Germline V CDR1 and CDR2: SGHRS, YFSETQ. Trimming left V 1 base short and J 1 base short, with 9 bases between. The CDR3 runs 15 residues. As DNA, the CDR3 is TGCGCCAGCAGCTTGACAGGGATGAGCAATCAGCCCCAGCATTTT. It is translated as CASSLTGMSNQPQHF.

CDR3 nucleotide sequence: TGTGCCAGCAGTGAAGATGCAGGGCTCCAAGAGACCCAGTACTTC. Its protein is CASSEDAGLQETQYF. The V and J genes are TRBV2 and TRBJ2-5; tentatively, D is TRBD1 (5 bases). Germline V gives CDR1 SNHLY, CDR2 FYNNEI. This CDR3 contains 15 residues. The V and J ends lost 1 base and 1 base respectively, with 10 bases between them. Full variable domain (rest looked up from reference TRBV2 and TRBJ2-5): EPEVTQTPSHQVTQMGQEVILRCVPISNHLYFYWYRQILGQKVEFLVSFYNNEISEKSEIFDDQFSVERPDGSNFTLKIRSTKLEDSAMYFCASSEDAGLQETQYFGPGTRLLVL.

This chain joins TRBV19 and TRBJ1-2; D perhaps matches TRBD1 (6 bases). Trimming cost V 3 bases and J 8 bases, with 13 bases left between them. Looked up from germline, CDR1 is LNHDA and CDR2 is SQIVND (reference sequence). CDR3 length: 13 amino acids. DNA of the CDR3: TGTGCCAGTAGTATCCCAGGGACAAAGGGCTACACCTTC. It translates to CASSIPGTKGYTF.

The chain is built from TRBV6-5 and TRBJ2-1, with D perhaps matching TRBD1 (6 bases). Trimming removed 4 bases at V and 0 bases at J, with 10 bases between. The germline CDR1 and CDR2 sequences are MNHEY and SVGAGI. CDR3 length: 15 residues. CDR3 region: CASSSTGSSYNEQFF. CDR3 sequence (DNA): TGTGCCAGCAGTTCAACAGGGAGCTCCTACAATGAGCAGTTCTTC.

J is TRBJ2-1 and V is TRBV11-3, with TRBD1 matching 8 bases. The V gene end was trimmed by 1 base and the J gene end by 3 bases; junction bases not matched to a gene: 2. The CDR3 contains 15 residues. CDR1 and CDR2 from the germline V gene are SGHNT and YENEEA. CDR3 amino acids: CASSLGGQVYNEQFF. The CDR3 DNA reads as TGTGCCAGCAGCTTAGGGGGACAGGTCTACAATGAGCAGTTCTTC.

CDR3 nucleotide sequence: TGTGCCATCAGTGAGTCGGACCCTCGCGGCGAGCAGTACTTC. The encoded protein is CAISESDPRGEQYF. The rearrangement uses TRBV10-3 and TRBJ2-7; D is unresolved. Trimming removed 0 bases from V and 6 bases from J, with 12 bases in between. Germline-derived CDR1 and CDR2 are ENHRY and SYGVKD. The CDR3 is 14 residues long.

This chain connects TRBV19 to TRBJ1-2; the D gene is possibly TRBD1 (5 bases). V shed 5 bases and J shed 4 bases, with 14 bases lying between them. CDR3 length equals 14 residues. CDR1 LNHDA and CDR2 SQIVND come from the germline V gene (reference sequence). The CDR3 nucleotides read TGTGCCAGTAGTGCCAGGGACGTTGGCTATGGCTACACCTTC. This encodes CASSARDVGYGYTF. Full variable domain (missing parts from reference TRBV19 and TRBJ1-2): DGGITQSPKYLFRKEGQNVTLSCEQNLNHDAMYWYRQDPGQGLRLIYYSQIVNDFQKGDIAEGYSVSREKKESFPLTVTSAQKNPTAFYLCASSARDVGYGYTFGSGTRLTVV.